The clone carrying this TCR beta chain was found many times. No antigen is known for it. Among the hyperthyroidism patients, all were newly diagnosed, aged 18 to 65, with under 2 months' duration. The data were taken from a study of Graves' ophthalmopathy and Graves' hyperthyroidism. V was pared by 3 bases and J by 2 bases, with 11 bases between. Germline V CDR1 and CDR2: LNHDA, SQIVND (reference sequence). The CDR3 extends over 14 amino acids. The sequenced template was RNA, covering the TCR beta CDR3 region. Second-round multiplex PCR came after first-round RT-PCR with HTBI primers. TCRdb itself ran the multiplex PCR reads through MiXCR, one entry per CDR3 protein. The sample contains over a million distinct CDR3 sequences, less than 45% of which appear only once. Study-wide results and limits: The study's model predicted ophthalmopathy progression at 70.59% sensitivity and 72% to 75% specificity. Sensitivity reached 87.88% and specificity roughly 76% for a 13-signature model separating ophthalmopathy from stable hyperthyroidism.

This TCR was sampled from an adult man with Graves' hyperthyroidism. The chain links TRBV19 to TRBJ2-7; D remains unclear. Sequencing was done on a sample of peripheral blood or thyroid tissue (not recorded which). CDR3 sequence reads: CASSIQIPPYEQYF. The CDR3 coding sequence is TGTGCCAGTAGTATCCAGATACCTCCCTACGAGCAGTACTTC. Looking up the rest from reference TRBV19 and TRBJ2-7 gives the full variable domain: DGGITQSPKYLFRKEGQNVTLSCEQNLNHDAMYWYRQDPGQGLRLIYYSQIVNDFQKGDIAEGYSVSREKKESFPLTVTSAQKNPTAFYLCASSIQIPPYEQYFGPGTRLTVT.